The TCR beta chain described here comes from a study of molecular identifiers for immune sequencing clone quantification. Study-wide findings and caveats: Over 99% of effector molecules, yet under 1% of naive-cell molecules, were held by clones above 20 RNA copies.

With regard to this clonotype: Its antigen is not identified. A much larger clone differs by one base, so this may be a read error.

CDR1 is SEHNR and CDR2 is FQNEAQ in the germline V gene (reference sequence). This CDR3 has 13 amino acids. V was trimmed by 5 bases and J by 6 bases, leaving 13 bases between them. Each CDR3 protein gets one entry after TCRdb re-called the PCR reads with MiXCR. Of roughly 10,000 distinct CDR3 sequences listed, about a fifth are singletons. Input for naive CD8 libraries was about 19,000 to 1,100,000 sorted cells; the RNA fraction used was 10%, 30% or 50%. A CD8+CD4-CCR7+CD45RA+ gate was used to sort naive CD8 T cells. The TCR was taken from a human donor in good health. Some libraries in this study had Jurkat cell RNA spiked in. The sequenced sample was naive CD8+ T cells from blood, with Jurkat cell RNA spiked in. The subset: FACS-sorted CD8+CD4-CCR7+CD45RA+ naive T cells. This chain uses TRBV7-9 with TRBJ2-5; weak D call: TRBD2 (5 bases). As DNA, the CDR3 is TGTGCCAGCAGCCCCCCCGGGGAGCAGACCCAGTACTTC. This gives the protein CASSPPGEQTQYF.